Below are 3 T cell receptor beta chains sequenced from a single sample in a study of blood T cells in healthy people across ages. A J-beta primer mix and a sample-barcoded 5' primer were used in a second PCR of roughly 6 to 11 cycles. Each CDR3 protein is one row after TCRdb ran MiXCR on the 5' RACE reads. The top ten hold 20% to 25% of the sample, which has some 700,000 distinct CDR3 sequences, 40% to 45% seen once. What was sequenced was blood. The origin of the receptors is a woman in her fifties or sixties in good health.

A few counts support this clonotype. The chain employs TRBV20-1 and TRBJ2-5, with TRBD2 matching 8 bases. The CDR3 totals 14 residues. V shed 5 bases, J shed 0 bases, and the junction held 5 bases outside the gene matches. Germline CDR1 is DFQATT and CDR2 is SNEGSKA (reference sequence). In nucleotides, the CDR3 is TGCAGTGCTTTAGCGGGACCTTACCAAGAGACCCAGTACTTC. It yields the protein CSALAGPYQETQYF.

This clonotype was counted between two and nine times. The chain links TRBV5-1 to TRBJ2-3, with 12 positions matching TRBD2. Germline CDR1 is SGHRS and CDR2 is YFSETQ. This CDR3 is built from 18 residues. The V gene end was trimmed by 0 bases and the J gene end by 2 bases; junction bases not matched to a gene: 7. DNA of the CDR3: TGCGCCAGCAGCTTGGTAACTAGCGGGGGGCTAAACACAGATACGCAGTATTTT. Its protein product is CASSLVTSGGLNTDTQYF.

This clonotype was counted ten times or more. This sequence joins TRBV7-9 and TRBJ2-3; possible D gene TRBD2, 6 bases. This CDR3 is built from 16 residues. Germline loops: CDR1 SEHNR, CDR2 FQNEAQ (reference sequence). Trimming left V 0 bases short and J 0 bases short, with 10 bases between. The CDR3 nucleotides are TGTGCCAGCAGCTTAGCGGTTAGCGGCAGCACAGATACGCAGTATTTT. As protein: CASSLAVSGSTDTQYF. Filled out from reference TRBV7-9 and TRBJ2-3, the complete variable domain reads DTGVSQNPRHKITKRGQNVTFRCDPISEHNRLYWYRQTLGQGPEFLTYFQNEAQLEKSRLLSDRFSAERPKGSFSTLEIQRTEQGDSAMYLCASSLAVSGSTDTQYFGPGTRLTVL.